The 20 T cell receptor beta chains given below trace back to one sample, sequenced in a study of T cells in Graves' hyperthyroidism and ophthalmopathy. Amplification of TCR beta CDR3 regions used RNA as the template. The TCR CDR3 first-round RT-PCR relied on the HTBI primer set. TCRdb re-called the multiplex PCR reads with MiXCR, one entry per CDR3 protein. The sample yields roughly 750,000 distinct CDR3 sequences, around 15% seen once. Material for sequencing was blood. The source is a man aged 18 to 29 with Graves' hyperthyroidism.

V is TRBV19 and J is TRBJ1-5; a possible D gene is TRBD1 (5 bases). Germline V gene lookup returns CDR1 LNHDA and CDR2 SQIVND (reference sequence). This CDR3 region has 15 residues. The germline V and J ends were trimmed by 11 bases and 1 base, with 18 bases remaining between them. As DNA, the CDR3 is TGTGCCGCCAGCGGGGCACGAAGGAGCAATCAGCCCCAGCATTTT. Its translation: CAASGARRSNQPQHF.

The V gene is TRBV5-5, the J gene TRBJ2-3; D ambiguous. This CDR3 has 14 amino acids. V was trimmed by 2 bases and J by 3 bases, leaving 10 bases between them. Germline CDR1 is SGHKS and CDR2 is YYEKEE (reference sequence). The CDR3 nucleotides read TGTGCCAGCAGCTTAGTGGGCCAGACAGATACGCAGTATTTT. Translated, it gives CASSLVGQTDTQYF.

To note about this clonotype: One end of the junction fails to match germline, which may point to a read error. This chain joins TRBV5-5 and TRBJ2-1; D is ambiguous. The germline V gene encodes CDR1 SGHKS and CDR2 YYEKEE (reference sequence). CDR3 length: 15 amino acids. The CDR3 reads CASSLGRRFYNEQLF. CDR3 in DNA: TGTGCCAGCAGTCTAGGACGCAGGTTCTACAATGAGCAGCTCTTC.

V gene TRBV29-1 combines with J gene TRBJ1-1; D unresolved. The germline gives CDR1 SQVTM, CDR2 ANQGSEA. The CDR3 extends over 14 amino acids. Trimming removed 6 bases at V and 6 bases at J, with 20 bases between. The CDR3 nucleotides read TGCAGCGTCCGAAGCAGAGGGATTCGGGCTGAAGCTTTCTTT. It codes for CSVRSRGIRAEAFF.

About this clonotype: Germline is not matched at one junction end, which may reflect a read error. The V gene is TRBV11-1, the J gene TRBJ2-5; no firm D call. This CDR3 is built from 13 residues. Germline assignment: CDR1 SGHAT and CDR2 FQDESV (reference sequence). CDR3 nucleotide sequence: TGTGCCAGCTCACCACCCGCGGAAGAGACCCAGCACTTC. Protein: CASSPPAEETQHF.

This clonotype was found many times. The chain has TRBV4-3 and TRBJ2-1; no reliable D call. Trimming cost V 1 base and J 0 bases, with 16 bases left between them. CDR1 is LGHNA, CDR2 YSLEER, per germline. The CDR3 has 18 amino acids. The CDR3: CASSQVGRVKSSYNEQFF. The CDR3 DNA follows: TGCGCCAGCAGCCAAGTCGGCCGGGTCAAAAGCTCCTACAATGAGCAGTTCTTC.

This clonotype was observed at least ten times. The chain employs TRBV20-1 and TRBJ1-1; D gene unclear. CDR1 is DFQATT and CDR2 is SNEGSKA in the germline V gene (reference sequence). V was cut by 0 bases and J by 4 bases, with 0 bases left in between. This CDR3 comprises 10 residues. CDR3 in amino acids: CSARDTEAFF. Written as DNA, the CDR3 is TGCAGTGCTAGAGACACTGAAGCTTTCTTT.

J is TRBJ2-4 and V is TRBV5-1; D perhaps matches TRBD2 (6 bases). V dropped 4 bases and J dropped 1 base, with 15 bases sitting between them. Germline CDR1 is SGHRS and CDR2 is YFSETQ. The CDR3 length is 16 residues. The CDR3 protein is CASSPTGSIAKNIQYF. In DNA, the CDR3 is TGCGCCAGCAGCCCGACCGGGAGTATTGCCAAAAACATTCAGTACTTC.

This clonotype came up a few times. V usage is TRBV7-2 and J usage is TRBJ2-1; 12 bases map to TRBD2. The CDR3 spans 16 residues. After removal of 4 bases from V and 4 bases from J, the junction contained 5 bases not matched to a gene. The germline V gene has CDR1 SGHTA and CDR2 FQGNSA. The CDR3 reads CASSSRLAGAYNEQFF. Here the CDR3 DNA reads TGTGCCAGCAGCTCCCGACTAGCGGGAGCTTACAATGAGCAGTTCTTC.

V is TRBV18 and J is TRBJ2-6; D possibly corresponds to TRBD1 (5 bases). The V gene lost 1 base and the J gene lost 0 bases, with 13 bases spanning the gap. Germline CDR1 and CDR2: KGHSH and LQKENI. The CDR3 loop spans 18 amino acids. In DNA form, the CDR3 reads TGTGCCAGCTCACCACGTAGGCAGGGAAACTCTGGGGCCAACGTCCTGACTTTC. It translates to CASSPRRQGNSGANVLTF.

The V call is TRBV12-3 or TRBV12-4, the J call TRBJ2-7, with 9 bases matching TRBD2. Unmatched junction bases numbered 5, after V lost 5 bases and J lost 3 bases. The CDR3 sequence is 14 residues long. The CDR3 here is CASSGSGRFYEQYF. The CDR3 bases are TGTGCCAGCAGTGGTAGCGGGAGATTCTACGAGCAGTACTTC.

There are a few counts of this clonotype. This chain's CDR3 is CASSQFRTSRNQETQYF. Here the CDR3 DNA reads TGTGCCAGCAGCCAATTTCGGACTAGCAGAAACCAAGAGACCCAGTACTTC. The gene calls are TRBV3-1 and TRBJ2-5; TRBD2 matches 8 bases. The germline V gene has CDR1 LGHDT and CDR2 YNNKEL (reference sequence). CDR3 size: 17 residues. The V and J ends lost 2 bases and 0 bases, in that order; junction bases with no gene match: 8.

This clonotype was detected only a few times. CDR3 sequence (DNA): TGTGCCAGCAGCGTCCGACCGGGACAGGGGGCAGGGAGGCACGAGCAGTACTTC. Amino acid sequence: CASSVRPGQGAGRHEQYF. This chain uses TRBV9 with TRBJ2-7, with 12 bases that match TRBD1. V dropped 2 bases and J dropped 5; count of bases not matched to a gene: 14. Germline CDR1 SGDLS, CDR2 YYNGEE. The CDR3 runs 18 residues.

This clonotype was counted ten times or more. The chain combines TRBV9 with TRBJ1-5; 9 bases are a match to TRBD1. CDR1 is SGDLS, CDR2 YYNGEE, per germline. J was trimmed by 0 bases and V by 3 bases; bases with no gene match: 19. CDR3 length: 21 residues. The CDR3 here is CASSAPPWGQGRAYSNQPQHF. DNA for the CDR3: TGTGCCAGCAGCGCACCACCCTGGGGACAGGGCAGGGCATATAGCAATCAGCCCCAGCATTTT.

This clonotype was detected ten times or more. The rearrangement joins TRBV7-9 to TRBJ2-3; 12 nucleotides line up with TRBD1. The trim removed 5 bases at V and 9 bases at J, leaving 9 bases unmatched. Germline CDR1 reads SEHNR; CDR2 reads FQNEAQ (reference sequence). There are 15 residues in the CDR3. The CDR3 reads CASSPGTGGRRTQYF. The CDR3 coding sequence is TGTGCCAGCAGCCCAGGGACAGGGGGCCGCCGGACGCAGTATTTT. Filled out from reference TRBV7-9 and TRBJ2-3, the complete variable domain reads DTGVSQNPRHKITKRGQNVTFRCDPISEHNRLYWYRQTLGQGPEFLTYFQNEAQLEKSRLLSDRFSAERPKGSFSTLEIQRTEQGDSAMYLCASSPGTGGRRTQYFGPGTRLTVL.

In regard to this clonotype: This is likely a read error, given that the CDR3 carries no conserved phenylalanine or tryptophan at its end. The V call is TRBV12-3 or TRBV12-4, the J call TRBJ2-7; TRBD2 aligns across 11 bases. The CDR3 has 14 amino acids. J lost 4 bases, V lost 5 bases, and 4 bases had no gene match. The CDR3 region is CASSLGTSGYEQYL. For the CDR3, the DNA is TGTGCCAGCAGTCTCGGGACTAGCGGTTACGAGCAGTACCTC.

This chain joins TRBV6-1 and TRBJ2-2, with no clear D. The CDR3 covers 13 residues. From germline, CDR1 is MNHNS and CDR2 SASEGT. Trimming took off 10 bases at V and 0 bases at J, with 9 bases between the two ends. In DNA, the CDR3 is TGTGCCACACCTACCCCGAACACCGGGGAGCTGTTTTTT. It codes for CATPTPNTGELFF.

This clonotype has ten or more counts. V is TRBV6-2 or TRBV6-3 and J is TRBJ2-7, with TRBD1 identical over 10 bases. CDR1 and CDR2 from the germline V gene are MNHEY and SVGEGT. The trim removed 4 bases at V and 2 bases at J, leaving 8 bases unmatched. The CDR3 has 16 residues. The CDR3 spells CASSWTGGDSPYEQYF. CDR3 in DNA: TGTGCCAGCAGTTGGACAGGGGGGGACTCCCCCTACGAGCAGTACTTC.

Many counts were recorded for this clonotype. The chain links TRBV12-3 or TRBV12-4 to TRBJ2-2, with D possibly called TRBD1 or TRBD2 (5 bases each). The CDR3 has 15 residues. V was clipped by 2 bases and J by 5 bases, with 12 bases between them. As DNA, the CDR3 is TGTGCCAGCAGTTTATGGGACGATGGAACCGGGGAGCTGTTTTTT. This sequence encodes CASSLWDDGTGELFF.

Many counts were recorded for this clonotype. This CDR3 reads CASDDAGGTEAFF. The CDR3 coding sequence is TGTGCCAGCGATGATGCCGGGGGGACTGAAGCTTTCTTT. V is TRBV3-1 and J is TRBJ1-1, with a tentative D call TRBD1 (5 bases). CDR1 and CDR2 (germline): LGHDT, YNNKEL (reference sequence). V shed 8 bases and J shed 5 bases, with 15 bases lying between them. CDR3 length equals 13 residues.